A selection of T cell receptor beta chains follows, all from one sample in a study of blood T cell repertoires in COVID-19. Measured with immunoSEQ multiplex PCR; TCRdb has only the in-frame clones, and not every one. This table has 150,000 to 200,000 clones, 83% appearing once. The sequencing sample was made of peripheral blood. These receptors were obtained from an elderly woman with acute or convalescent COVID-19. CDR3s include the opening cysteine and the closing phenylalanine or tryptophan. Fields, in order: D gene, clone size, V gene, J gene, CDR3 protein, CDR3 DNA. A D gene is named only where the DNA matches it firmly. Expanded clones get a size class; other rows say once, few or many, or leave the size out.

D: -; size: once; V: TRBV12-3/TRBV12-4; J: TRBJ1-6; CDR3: CASSFSSTSPLHF; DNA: TGTGCCAGCAGTTTTAGCTCTACATCACCCCTCCACTTT
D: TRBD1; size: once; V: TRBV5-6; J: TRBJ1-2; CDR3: CASSMDRVLSYGYTF; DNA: TGTGCCAGCAGCATGGACAGGGTTTTAAGCTATGGCTACACCTTC
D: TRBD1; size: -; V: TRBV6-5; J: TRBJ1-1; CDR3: CASSLQQGSRAEAFF; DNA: TGTGCCAGCAGCCTCCAACAGGGGAGTAGGGCTGAAGCTTTCTTT
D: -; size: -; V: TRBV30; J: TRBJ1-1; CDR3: CAWDTGSGTEAFF; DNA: TGTGCCTGGGATACAGGGTCGGGAACTGAAGCTTTCTTT
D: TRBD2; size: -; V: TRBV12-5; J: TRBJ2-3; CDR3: CASGGGSGTDTQYF; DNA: TGTGCTAGTGGGGGCGGGAGTGGCACAGATACGCAGTATTTT
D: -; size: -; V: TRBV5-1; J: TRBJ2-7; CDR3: CASSWAGGYEQYF; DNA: TGCGCCAGCAGCTGGGCCGGGGGCTACGAGCAGTACTTC
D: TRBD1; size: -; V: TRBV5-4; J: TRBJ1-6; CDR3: CASSLVAAGGYSPLHF; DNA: TGTGCCAGCAGCTTGGTTGCAGCAGGGGGTTATTCACCCCTCCACTTT
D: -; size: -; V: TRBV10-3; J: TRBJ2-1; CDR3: CAISLKEEQFF; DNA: TGTGCCATCAGTCTCAAGGAGGAGCAGTTCTTC
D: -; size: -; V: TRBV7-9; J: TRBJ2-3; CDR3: CASSLAGRDTQYF; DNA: TGTGCCAGCAGCTTGGCAGGGCGGGATACGCAGTATTTT
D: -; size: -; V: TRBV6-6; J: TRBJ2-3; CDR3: CASTRDPRDPPSTDTQYF; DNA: TGTGCCAGCACTCGTGACCCCAGGGATCCTCCTAGCACAGATACGCAGTATTTT
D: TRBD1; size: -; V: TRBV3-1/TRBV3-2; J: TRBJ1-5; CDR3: CASSPRQGGAPQHF; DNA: TGTGCCAGCAGCCCCCGGCAGGGGGGTGCGCCCCAGCATTTT
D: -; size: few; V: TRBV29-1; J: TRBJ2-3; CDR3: CSVGPETDTQYF; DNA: TGCAGCGTCGGTCCCGAAACAGATACGCAGTATTTT
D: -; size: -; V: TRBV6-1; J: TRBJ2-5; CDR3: CASSETTGYVGETQYF; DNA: TGTGCCAGCAGTGAAACTACAGGGTACGTAGGAGAGACCCAGTACTTC
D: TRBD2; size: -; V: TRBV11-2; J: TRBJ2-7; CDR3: CASRGLAGGETYEQYF; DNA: TGTGCCAGCAGGGGACTAGCGGGAGGGGAGACCTACGAGCAGTACTTC
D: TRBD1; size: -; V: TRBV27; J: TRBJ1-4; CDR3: CASSFLGQGSSGEKLFF; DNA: TGTGCCAGCAGCTTCCTGGGACAGGGCAGTTCAGGCGAAAAACTGTTTTTT
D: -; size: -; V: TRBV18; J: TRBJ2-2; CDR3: CASSPINTGELFF; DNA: TGTGCCAGCTCACCTATCAACACCGGGGAGCTGTTTTTT
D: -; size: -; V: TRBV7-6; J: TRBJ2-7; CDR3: CASSLRQGPYEQYF; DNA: TGTGCCAGCAGCTTAAGGCAGGGCCCCTACGAGCAGTACTTC
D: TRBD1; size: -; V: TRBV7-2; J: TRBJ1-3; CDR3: CASSAGQGLAGNTIYF; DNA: TGTGCCAGTAGTGCTGGACAGGGGTTAGCTGGAAACACCATATATTTT
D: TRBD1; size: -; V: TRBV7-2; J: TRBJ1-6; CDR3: CASSLDRGVNSPLHF; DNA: TGTGCCAGCAGCTTAGACAGGGGCGTGAATTCACCCCTCCACTTT
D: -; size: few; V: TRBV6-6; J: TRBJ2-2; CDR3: CASGPSGGELFF; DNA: TGTGCCAGCGGACCCTCGGGGGGGGAGCTGTTTTTT
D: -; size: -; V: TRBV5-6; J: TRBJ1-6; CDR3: CASSLNLSPLHF; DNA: TGTGCCAGCAGCTTGAATCTTTCACCCCTCCACTTT
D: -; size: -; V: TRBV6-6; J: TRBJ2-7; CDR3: CASSSEGAFYEQYF; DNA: TGTGCCAGCAGTTCGGAGGGGGCGTTCTACGAGCAGTACTTC
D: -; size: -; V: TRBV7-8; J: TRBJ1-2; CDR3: CASSLEGGLGGYTF; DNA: TGTGCCAGCAGCTTGGAAGGGGGTTTAGGCGGCTACACCTTC
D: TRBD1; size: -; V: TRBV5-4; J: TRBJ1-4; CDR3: CATKPGQGTNEKLFF; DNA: TGTGCCACAAAACCGGGACAGGGGACTAATGAAAAACTGTTTTTT
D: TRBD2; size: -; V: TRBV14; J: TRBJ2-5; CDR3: CASSQEGGSWGTQYF; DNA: TGTGCCAGCAGCCAAGAGGGAGGGAGCTGGGGGACCCAGTACTTC
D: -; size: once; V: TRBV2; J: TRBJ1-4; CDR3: CASSDSDIPTNEKLFF; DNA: TGTGCCAGCAGTGACTCCGACATCCCAACTAATGAAAAACTGTTTTTT
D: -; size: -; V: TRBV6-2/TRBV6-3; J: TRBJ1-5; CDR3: CASSYGGGLGQPQHF; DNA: TGTGCCAGCAGTTACGGCGGGGGTCTAGGGCAGCCCCAGCATTTT
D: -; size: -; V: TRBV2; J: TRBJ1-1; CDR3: CASSVRLFDTEAFF; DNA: TGTGCCAGCAGTGTGCGATTGTTCGACACTGAAGCTTTCTTT
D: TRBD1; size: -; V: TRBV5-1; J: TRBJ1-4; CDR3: CASSADRSTEKLFF; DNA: TGCGCCAGCAGCGCGGACAGGTCAACTGAAAAACTGTTTTTT
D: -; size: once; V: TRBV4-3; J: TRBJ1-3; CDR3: CASSQNERDTIYF; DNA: TGCGCCAGCAGCCAAAATGAACGGGACACCATATATTTT
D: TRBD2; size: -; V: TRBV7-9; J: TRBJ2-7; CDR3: CASSFGGGVEQYF; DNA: TGTGCCAGCAGCTTCGGCGGGGGGGTCGAGCAGTACTTC
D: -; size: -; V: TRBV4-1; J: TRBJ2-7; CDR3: CASSQDLGISSGEQYF; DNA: TGCGCCAGCAGCCAAGATCTGGGTATCTCTTCGGGGGAGCAGTACTTC
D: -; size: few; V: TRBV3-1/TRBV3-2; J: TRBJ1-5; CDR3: CASSQTGQGDQPQHF; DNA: TGTGCCAGCAGCCAAACGGGTCAGGGCGATCAGCCCCAGCATTTT
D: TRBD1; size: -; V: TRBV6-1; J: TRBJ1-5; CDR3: CASSEFLMGTGGRGQHF; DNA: TGTGCCAGCAGTGAATTCCTAATGGGGACAGGGGGCCGGGGCCAGCATTTT
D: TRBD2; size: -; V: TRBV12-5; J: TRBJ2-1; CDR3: CASGLAGGSSVEQFF; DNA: TGTGCTAGTGGACTAGCGGGAGGGTCTTCTGTTGAGCAGTTCTTC
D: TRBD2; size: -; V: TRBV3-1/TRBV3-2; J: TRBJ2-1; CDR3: CASSQEGRGRASNEQFF; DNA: TGTGCCAGCAGCCAAGAGGGACGCGGGAGGGCCTCAAATGAGCAGTTCTTC